This T cell receptor (beta chain) was observed in a study of T cells in Graves' hyperthyroidism and ophthalmopathy. Findings of the study overall: It was a median 6.5 months before onset that the model predicted ophthalmopathy. By a 13 V-J model, ophthalmopathy was set apart from stable hyperthyroidism.

The source material, RNA transcripts, was used to amplify TCR beta CDR3 regions. First-round RT-PCR with HTBI primers amplified the TCR CDR3 region. Each CDR3 protein is one row after TCRdb ran MiXCR on the multiplex PCR reads. The sample consists of 500,000 to 600,000 distinct CDR3 sequences, just over 45% of them appearing once. Patients showing uncontrolled infection, other autoimmune disease, pregnancy or lactation were ineligible. As to this clonotype: The antigen is not known.

Trimming left V 0 bases short and J 8 bases short, with 13 bases between. CDR3 length equals 15 residues. The germline gives CDR1 LNHNV, CDR2 YYDKDF (reference sequence). The TCR originated in an adult woman with Graves' disease, either hyperthyroidism or ophthalmopathy (not recorded which). V is TRBV15 and J is TRBJ1-4; D not certain. What was sequenced was peripheral blood or thyroid tissue (not recorded which). CDR3 nucleotide sequence: TGTGCCACCAGCAGAGATCTCGGAGTAGGGGAAAAACTGTTTTTT. Translation gives CATSRDLGVGEKLFF.